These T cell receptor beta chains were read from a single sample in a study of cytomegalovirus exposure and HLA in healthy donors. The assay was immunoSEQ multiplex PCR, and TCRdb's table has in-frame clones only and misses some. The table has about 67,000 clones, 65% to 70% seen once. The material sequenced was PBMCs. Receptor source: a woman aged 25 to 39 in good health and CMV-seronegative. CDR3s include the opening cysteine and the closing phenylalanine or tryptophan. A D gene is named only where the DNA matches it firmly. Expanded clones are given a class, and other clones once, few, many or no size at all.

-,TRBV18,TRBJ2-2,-,CASSPSRQSTGELFF,TGTGCCAGCTCACCATCACGCCAGTCGACCGGGGAGCTGTTTTTT
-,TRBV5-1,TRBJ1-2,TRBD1,CASGLSDRDGYTF,TGCGCCAGCGGACTAAGTGACAGGGATGGCTACACCTTC
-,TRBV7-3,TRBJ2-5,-,CASSPGGQGETQYF,TGTGCCAGCAGCCCAGGGGGGCAGGGTGAGACCCAGTACTTC
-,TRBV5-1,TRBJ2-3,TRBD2,CASSLAPHWGGVTDTQYF,TGCGCCAGCAGCTTGGCTCCCCACTGGGGGGGGGTCACAGATACGCAGTATTTT
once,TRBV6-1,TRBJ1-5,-,CASSSGGNGNQPQHF,TGTGCCAGCAGTTCCGGGGGGAATGGCAATCAGCCCCAGCATTTT
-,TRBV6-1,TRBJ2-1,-,CASSSWTEVRNEQFF,TGTGCCAGCAGTTCATGGACGGAGGTCAGAAATGAGCAGTTCTTC
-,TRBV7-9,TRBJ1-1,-,CASSLARSGEAFF,TGTGCCAGCAGCTTAGCCAGATCAGGAGAAGCTTTCTTT
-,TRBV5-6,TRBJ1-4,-,CASSDSTRVGANEKLFF,TGTGCCAGCAGCGACTCTACAAGGGTCGGGGCTAATGAAAAACTGTTTTTT
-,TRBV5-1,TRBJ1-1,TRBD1,CASSLGTGALNTEAFF,TGCGCCAGCAGCTTGGGGACAGGGGCTTTGAACACTGAAGCTTTCTTT
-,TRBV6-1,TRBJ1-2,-,CASSPFWGLLGYTF,TGTGCCAGCAGCCCCTTCTGGGGCCTCTTAGGCTACACCTTC
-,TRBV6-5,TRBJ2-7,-,CATSPWPSNKNEQYF,TGTGCCACCTCCCCGTGGCCTTCCAACAAAAACGAGCAGTACTTC
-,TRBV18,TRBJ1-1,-,CASSPLSEGGNTEAFF,TGTGCCAGCTCACCACTGTCAGAGGGTGGGAACACTGAAGCTTTCTTT
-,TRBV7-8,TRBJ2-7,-,CASSGVRVEQYF,TGTGCCAGCAGCGGTGTACGGGTCGAGCAGTACTTC
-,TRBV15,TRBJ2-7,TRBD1,CATSRGGQGYEQYF,TGTGCCACCAGCAGAGGGGGACAGGGCTACGAGCAGTACTTC
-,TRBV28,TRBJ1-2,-,CASSLSVYGYTF,TGTGCCAGCAGTTTGTCCGTCTATGGCTACACCTTC
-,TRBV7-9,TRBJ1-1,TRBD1,CASSFNRGTEAFF,TGTGCCAGCAGCTTCAACAGGGGCACTGAAGCTTTCTTT
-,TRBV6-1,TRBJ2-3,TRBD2,CAISAPLAGDTDTQYF,TGTGCCATCAGTGCCCCCCTAGCGGGGGACACAGATACGCAGTATTTT
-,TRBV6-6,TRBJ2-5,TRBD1,CASSYSRDSKETQYF,TGTGCCAGCAGTTACTCGAGGGACAGTAAAGAGACCCAGTACTTC
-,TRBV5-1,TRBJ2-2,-,CASSLGTLRGTGELFF,TGCGCCAGCAGCTTGGGGACACTTCGAGGCACCGGGGAGCTGTTTTTT
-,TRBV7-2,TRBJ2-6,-,CASSLLSTSSGANVLTF,TGTGCCAGCAGCTTATTGTCGACTTCCTCTGGGGCCAACGTCCTGACTTTC
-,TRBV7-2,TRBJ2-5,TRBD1,CASSIRQGETQYF,TGTGCCAGCAGCATTAGACAGGGAGAGACCCAGTACTTC
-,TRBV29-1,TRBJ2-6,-,CSVGGTGANVLTF,TGCAGCGTTGGGGGCACTGGGGCCAACGTCCTGACTTTC
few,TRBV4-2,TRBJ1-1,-,CASSQKGYMGDTEAFF,TGTGCCAGCAGCCAAAAAGGGTATATGGGAGACACTGAAGCTTTCTTT
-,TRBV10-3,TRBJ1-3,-,CAISETAGGPSGNTIYF,TGTGCCATCAGTGAAACGGCCGGGGGGCCTTCCGGAAACACCATATATTTT
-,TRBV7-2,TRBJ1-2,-,CASSLEGVLGYTF,TGTGCCAGCAGCTTAGAAGGGGTTTTGGGCTACACCTTC
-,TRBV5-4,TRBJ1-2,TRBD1,CASSPGQGDWGYTF,TGTGCCAGCAGCCCGGGACAGGGGGACTGGGGCTACACCTTC
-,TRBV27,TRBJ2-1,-,CASSLWQDRSYNEQFF,TGTGCCAGCAGTTTATGGCAGGATCGCTCCTACAATGAGCAGTTCTTC
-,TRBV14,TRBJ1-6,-,CASSQDDSPLHF,TGTGCCAGCAGCCAAGACGATTCACCCCTCCACTTT
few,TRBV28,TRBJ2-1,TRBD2,CASSQAGGRYNEQFF,TGTGCCAGCAGCCAAGCGGGGGGGCGGTACAATGAGCAGTTCTTC
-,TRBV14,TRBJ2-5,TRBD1,CASSRLTGAQTQYF,TGTGCCAGCAGCCGTCTTACAGGGGCACAGACCCAGTACTTC
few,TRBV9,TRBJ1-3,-,CASSADPGQANTIYF,TGTGCCAGCAGCGCAGACCCGGGACAAGCAAACACCATATATTTT
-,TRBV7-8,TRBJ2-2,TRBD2,CASSLVGRAGGTGELFF,TGTGCCAGCAGCTTAGTCGGACGAGCGGGGGGCACCGGGGAGCTGTTTTTT
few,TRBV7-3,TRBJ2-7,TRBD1,CASSKSGQGDYEQYF,TGTGCCAGCAGCAAGTCGGGACAGGGAGACTACGAGCAGTACTTC
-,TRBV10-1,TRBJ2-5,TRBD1,CASSGDRHQETQYF,TGCGCCAGCAGTGGGGACAGGCACCAAGAGACCCAGTACTTC
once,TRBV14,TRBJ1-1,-,CASSPRWSSTEAFF,TGTGCCAGCAGCCCCAGGTGGTCGAGCACTGAAGCTTTCTTT
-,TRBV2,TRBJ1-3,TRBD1,CASTNRGSGNTIYF,TGTGCCAGCACTAACAGGGGCTCTGGAAACACCATATATTTT
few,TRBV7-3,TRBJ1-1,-,CASSLVREGSWAFF,TGTGCCAGCAGCTTAGTCCGGGAGGGTTCCTGGGCTTTCTTT
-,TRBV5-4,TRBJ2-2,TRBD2,CASSWGGLAVTGELFF,TGTGCCAGCAGCTGGGGTGGCCTAGCGGTGACCGGGGAGCTGTTTTTT
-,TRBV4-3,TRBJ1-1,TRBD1,CASSAGTGEGTEAFF,TGCGCCAGCAGCGCCGGGACAGGGGAGGGCACTGAAGCTTTCTTT
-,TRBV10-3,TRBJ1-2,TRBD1,CAISDGTVANYGYTF,TGTGCCATCAGTGACGGGACAGTAGCTAACTATGGCTACACCTTC
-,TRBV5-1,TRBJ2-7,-,CASSFTGRPYEQYF,TGCGCCAGCAGCTTCACCGGTCGCCCCTACGAGCAGTACTTC
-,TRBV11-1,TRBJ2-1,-,CASSSRQSSYNEQFF,TGTGCCAGCAGCTCAAGACAGAGCTCCTACAATGAGCAGTTCTTC
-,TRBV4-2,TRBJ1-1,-,CASSQDLERLNTEAFF,TGTGCCAGCAGCCAAGATCTAGAACGGCTGAACACTGAAGCTTTCTTT
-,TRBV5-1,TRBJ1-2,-,CASSLHGGRPDNGYTF,TGCGCCAGCAGCTTGCATGGCGGAAGGCCGGATAATGGCTACACCTTC
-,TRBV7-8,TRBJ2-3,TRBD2,CASSLGLAADTQYF,TGTGCCAGCAGCTTGGGACTAGCAGCAGATACGCAGTATTTT
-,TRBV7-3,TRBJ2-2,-,CASSFPGSGELFF,TGTGCCAGCAGCTTTCCAGGGTCCGGGGAGCTGTTTTTT
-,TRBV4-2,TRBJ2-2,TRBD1,CASSQLTGETGELFF,TGTGCCAGCAGCCAACTCACAGGGGAAACCGGGGAGCTGTTTTTT
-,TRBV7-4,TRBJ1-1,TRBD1,CASSLYGTDTEAFF,TGTGCCAGCAGCCTATACGGGACAGACACTGAAGCTTTCTTT
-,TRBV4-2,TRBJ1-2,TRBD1,CASGQIGQGAGYTF,TGTGCCAGCGGCCAGATTGGACAGGGGGCTGGCTACACCTTC
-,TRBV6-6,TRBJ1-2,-,CASSYSKQGSNYGYTF,TGTGCCAGCAGTTACTCGAAACAGGGATCTAACTATGGCTACACCTTC